This TCR beta chain derives from a study of blood T cell repertoires in COVID-19. Looking at the study overall: Both acute and convalescent COVID-19 samples were obtained from the United States, Italy and Spain.

Using immunoSEQ multiplex PCR, the repertoire was profiled, and TCRdb retains in-frame clones only, with some absent. The data contain about 130,000 clones, approximately 85% of them seen just once; the ten biggest clones take up more than 10%. CDR1 is SGHRS, CDR2 YFSETQ, per germline. The J segment lost 4 bases and the V segment lost 3 bases, leaving 6 bases of the junction unmatched. The CDR3 runs 16 residues. This clone is a singleton in its sample. The clonotype was recovered from a human donor in a cohort sampled during active COVID-19. The specimen sequenced was peripheral blood. The chain carries TRBV5-1 and TRBJ2-2; 10 nucleotides line up with TRBD1. The CDR3 DNA reads as TGCGCCAGCAGCTCCCGAAGACAGGGGGCCACCGGGGAGCTGTTTTTT. This gives the protein CASSSRRQGATGELFF.